This TCR beta chain was documented in a study of blood T cell repertoires in COVID-19. About the research overall: The origin of the acute and convalescent COVID-19 samples was the United States, Italy and Spain. PBMCs, B-cell-depleted T cells, or T cells provided the cDNA or gDNA that made up the material.

Germline CDR1 MNHEY, CDR2 SVGAGI. V was pared by 4 bases and J by 6 bases, with 11 bases of the junction left unmatched. The length of the CDR3 is 16 residues. Methods used by the authors: Scientists estimated how many nucleated cells there were by amplifying reference gene primers. TCRdb's table, derived via immunoSEQ multiplex PCR, lists solely in-frame clones and lacks some. Clone size and the V and J calls come from that table; the DNA yielded D and trimming. The data show roughly 280,000 clones, with approximately 86% seen just once and roughly 1.9% held by the top ten. The sequencing input was peripheral blood. The receptor's source is a man younger than 45 with active or convalescent COVID-19. This chain links TRBV6-5 with TRBJ2-2, with 7 bases identical to TRBD1. The CDR3 DNA reads as TGTGCCAGCAGTTCCCCAGGGGGTGGAGCGCCCGGGGAGCTGTTTTTT. It specifies CASSSPGGGAPGELFF.